Below, 24 T cell receptor beta chains from the same sample are listed, as sequenced in a study of blood T cell repertoires in COVID-19. Some clones are missing from TCRdb's copy, which holds only in-frame ones; the method was immunoSEQ multiplex PCR. The table includes 150,000 to 200,000 clones, around four fifths detected once. The sample comprised PBMCs or T cells enriched from blood (not recorded which). The receptors were gathered from a woman between 45 and 65 years old who had recovered from COVID-19.

This chain links TRBV28 with TRBJ1-1; TRBD1 aligns across 8 bases. With 5 bases clipped from V and 7 bases from J, the junction kept 15 bases outside the gene matches. Germline V gene data show CDR1 as MDHEN and CDR2 as SYDVKM. The CDR3 is 16 amino acids. This chain's CDR3 is CASSISGGAGRSEAFF. The DNA of the CDR3 is TGTGCCAGCAGTATATCAGGGGGCGCGGGGAGGAGTGAAGCTTTCTTT.

This clone was detected once. J is TRBJ1-5 and V is TRBV6-4; 8 bases align to TRBD1. Trimming took 8 bases from V and 7 from J; bases not matched to a gene: 7. The CDR3 extends over 13 amino acids. Germline CDR1 is MRHNA and CDR2 is SNTAGT. Written as DNA, the CDR3 is TGTGCCAGCTCGGGCGACAGGGGACAGCCCCAGCATTTT. Its translation: CASSGDRGQPQHF.

This clone was picked up a small number of times. This sequence joins TRBV19 and TRBJ1-5; 9 bases match TRBD1. V was pared by 5 bases and J by 6 bases, with 8 bases of the junction left unmatched. Germline V gives CDR1 LNHDA, CDR2 SQIVND (reference sequence). This CDR3 contains 15 residues. The CDR3 sequence: CASSVGTGYGQPQHF. Here the CDR3 DNA reads TGTGCCAGTAGTGTCGGGACAGGGTACGGTCAGCCCCAGCATTTT. Variable domain in full (rest from reference TRBV19 and TRBJ1-5): DGGITQSPKYLFRKEGQNVTLSCEQNLNHDAMYWYRQDPGQGLRLIYYSQIVNDFQKGDIAEGYSVSREKKESFPLTVTSAQKNPTAFYLCASSVGTGYGQPQHFGDGTRLSIL.

The genes are TRBV13 and TRBJ2-3; 9 nucleotides align to TRBD2. V was pared by 0 bases and J by 8 bases, with 15 bases of the junction left unmatched. The CDR3 length is 18 residues. Germline V CDR1 and CDR2: PRHDT, FYEKMQ (reference sequence). CDR3 amino acids: CASSLGREGHSRGATQYF. DNA for the CDR3: TGTGCCAGCAGCTTAGGGCGGGAGGGCCATTCCCGCGGGGCTACGCAGTATTTT.

This chain connects TRBV18 to TRBJ2-3; D perhaps matches TRBD2 (6 bases). Between the trimmed V and J ends, which lost 3 bases and 1 base, there was a span of 17 bases. CDR3 length: 17 residues. CDR1 is KGHSH, CDR2 LQKENI, per germline. CDR3 nucleotides: TGTGCCAGCTCACCCGAGGTCTTCCCTAGCGGCACAGATACGCAGTATTTT. It translates to CASSPEVFPSGTDTQYF.

The chain couples TRBV5-1 to TRBJ1-2, with D possibly being TRBD1 (6 bases). This CDR3 has 14 amino acids. Germline V gene lookup returns CDR1 SGHRS and CDR2 YFSETQ. V was pared by 4 bases and J by 7 bases, with 17 bases between. The CDR3 spells CASSSNRVGRGYTF. CDR3 DNA sequence: TGCGCCAGCAGCAGTAACAGGGTTGGTCGTGGCTACACCTTC. Complete variable domain (other parts from reference TRBV5-1 and TRBJ1-2): KAGVTQTPRYLIKTRGQQVTLSCSPISGHRSVSWYQQTPGQGLQFLFEYFSETQRNKGNFPGRFSGRQFSNSRSEMNVSTLELGDSALYLCASSSNRVGRGYTFGSGTRLTVV.

V gene TRBV5-8 combines with J gene TRBJ1-5; possibly TRBD1 for D (6 bases). The ends were cut back, 1 base at V and 5 bases at J, with 7 bases in the middle. Germline assignment: CDR1 SGHTS and CDR2 YDEGEE. This CDR3 is 13 amino acids long. CDR3 in amino acids: CASSLQGHQPQHF. The CDR3 region has the DNA TGTGCCAGCAGCTTGCAGGGGCATCAGCCCCAGCATTTT.

The V gene is TRBV5-1, the J gene TRBJ2-1; 8 bases match TRBD2. Germline V gene sequence: CDR1 SGHRS, CDR2 YFSETQ. J lost 5 bases, V lost 0 bases, and 4 bases had no gene match. This CDR3 has 15 residues. The CDR3 DNA sequence: TGCGCCAGCAGCTTGGTCTACGGGAGGGACAATGAGCAGTTCTTC. Protein sequence: CASSLVYGRDNEQFF.

This clone appeared once. J is TRBJ2-3 and V is TRBV5-4; TRBD1 might be the D (5 bases). Trimming left V 2 bases short and J 9 bases short, with 16 bases between. Germline values: CDR1 SGHNT, CDR2 YYREEE (reference sequence). CDR3 size: 14 residues. The CDR3 bases are TGTGCCAGCAGCTTTCAAGACAGACAATACACGCAGTATTTT. It codes for CASSFQDRQYTQYF.

V and J are TRBV5-8 and TRBJ2-7; 7 bases agree with TRBD1. Germline V gene sequence: CDR1 SGHTS, CDR2 YDEGEE. The CDR3 has 15 residues. J gave up 3 bases and V 6 bases, and 12 bases lay outside the gene matches. The CDR3 coding sequence is TGTGCCAGCACGAGACGAGGGACAGAAAGCTACGAGCAGTACTTC. Its translation is CASTRRGTESYEQYF.

This chain joins TRBV12-3 or TRBV12-4 and TRBJ2-5; TRBD2 is a possible D gene (5 bases). V lost 5 bases, J lost 9 bases, and 13 bases lay in between. This CDR3 comprises 12 residues. In nucleotides, the CDR3 is TGTGCCAGCAGTAAAAGCGACGGGGCCCAGTACTTC. Protein product: CASSKSDGAQYF.

In this sample, this clone turned up a few times. One end of the junction is discordant with germline, which a read error may explain. CDR3 residues: CASSADRDRYF. The CDR3 coding sequence is TGTGCCAGCAGCGCAGACCGGGACAGGTATTTC. The rearrangement links TRBV7-9 to TRBJ2-7, with 8 bases identical to TRBD1. This CDR3 spans 11 amino acids. CDR1 is SEHNR, CDR2 FQNEAQ, per germline (reference sequence).

The V and J genes are TRBV7-2 and TRBJ1-3, with TRBD1 as a possible D gene (5 bases). V lost 4 bases, J lost 3 bases, and 13 bases lay in between. Germline V gene data show CDR1 as SGHTA and CDR2 as FQGNSA. The CDR3 extends over 15 amino acids. For the CDR3, the DNA is TGTGCCAGCAGCTCCCCGGGGGTCGGTGGAAACACCATATATTTT. Translated: CASSSPGVGGNTIYF.

This clone appeared a few times. The chain employs TRBV18 and TRBJ1-4; the D gene is possibly TRBD1 (5 bases). V was clipped by 3 bases and J by 6 bases, with 11 bases between them. CDR1 and CDR2 (germline): KGHSH, LQKENI. CDR3 length: 14 residues. The CDR3 bases are TGTGCCAGCTCACCGGGGCAGTTTCATGAAAAACTGTTTTTT. This translates into CASSPGQFHEKLFF.

The rearrangement joins TRBV7-9 to TRBJ2-5, with 10 nucleotides matching TRBD1. The CDR3 has 12 residues. The junction had 5 bases not matched to a gene; V was cut back by 5 bases and J by 11 bases. Germline lookup yields CDR1 SEHNR and CDR2 FQNEAQ (reference sequence). The chain's CDR3 is CASSIGTGAQYF. DNA of the CDR3: TGTGCCAGCAGCATTGGGACAGGGGCACAGTACTTC.

The chain recombines TRBV5-5 with TRBJ2-7, with 10 bases aligning to TRBD2. Unmatched junction bases numbered 2, after V lost 2 bases and J lost 3 bases. CDR1 and CDR2 (germline): SGHKS, YYEKEE (reference sequence). The CDR3 covers 14 residues. The CDR3 protein is CASSFTSGDYEQYF. DNA of the CDR3: TGTGCCAGCAGCTTTACTAGCGGGGACTACGAGCAGTACTTC. The full variable domain, rest sourced from reference TRBV5-5 and TRBJ2-7, is DAGVTQSPTHLIKTRGQQVTLRCSPISGHKSVSWYQQVLGQGPQFIFQYYEKEERGRGNFPDRFSARQFPNYSSELNVNALLLGDSALYLCASSFTSGDYEQYFGPGTRLTVT.

The rearrangement uses TRBV18 and TRBJ2-1, with 8 nucleotides matching TRBD1. Germline values: CDR1 KGHSH, CDR2 LQKENI. CDR3 length: 15 residues. Trimming cost V 2 bases and J 7 bases; bases outside gene matches: 7. CDR3 bases: TGTGCCAGCTCACCAACCGGGACAGGAGCAAATGAGCAGTTCTTC. Translating gives CASSPTGTGANEQFF.

This clone was observed once. The V call is TRBV23-1, the J call TRBJ2-5; D gene unclear. TRBV23-1 falls under the ORF class, with uncertain function. The CDR3 is made up of 12 amino acids. Trimming took 5 bases from V and 5 from J, leaving 9 bases between them. The CDR3 nucleotides are TGCGCCAGCAGTGGCCCGTCGGAGACCCAGTACTTC. Its translation: CASSGPSETQYF.

This clone was seen more than once but under ten times. CDR3 in amino acids: CASSRLWGERSASYNEQFF. The CDR3, as DNA: TGTGCCAGCAGCCGTCTATGGGGCGAACGCTCTGCCTCCTACAATGAGCAGTTCTTC. The chain has TRBV28 and TRBJ2-1; D possibly corresponds to TRBD1 (5 bases). Trimming took off 6 bases at V and 0 bases at J, with 24 bases between the two ends. This CDR3 contains 19 residues. CDR1 MDHEN and CDR2 SYDVKM come from the germline V gene.

The chain joins TRBV5-1 to TRBJ1-2; D uncertain. Germline V gives CDR1 SGHRS, CDR2 YFSETQ. This CDR3 has 13 amino acids. V was trimmed by 0 bases and J by 6 bases, leaving 9 bases between them. CDR3 nucleotides: TGCGCCAGCAGCTTGGAGAGGGAAGATGGCTACACCTTC. This translates into CASSLEREDGYTF.

This chain connects TRBV29-1 to TRBJ2-2; TRBD2 matches at 7 bases. The CDR3 has 11 residues. Per the germline V gene, CDR1 is SQVTM and CDR2 is ANQGSEA. Trimming removed 5 bases from V and 7 bases from J; junction bases left unmatched: 1. The CDR3 is CSVRGVGELFF. The CDR3 DNA is TGCAGCGTTCGGGGGGTCGGGGAGCTGTTTTTT.

The chain uses TRBV28 and TRBJ2-2, with D unclear. The CDR3 consists of 16 residues. V was pared by 3 bases and J by 1 base, with 12 bases between. CDR1 is MDHEN, CDR2 SYDVKM, per germline. As DNA, the CDR3 is TGTGCCAGCAGTTTTCGCCACGGTTTGAACACCGGGGAGCTGTTTTTT. It codes for CASSFRHGLNTGELFF.

The chain combines TRBV5-1 with TRBJ1-1; 7 positions match TRBD1. V dropped 0 bases and J dropped 4; count of bases not matched to a gene: 6. Germline values: CDR1 SGHRS, CDR2 YFSETQ. The CDR3 extends over 15 amino acids. CDR3 in DNA: TGCGCCAGCAGCTTGGGGAGGGGGCAAAGCACTGAAGCTTTCTTT. Translating it yields CASSLGRGQSTEAFF.

This chain joins TRBV9 and TRBJ1-4; 10 nucleotides align to TRBD1. Per germline, CDR1 SGDLS and CDR2 YYNGEE. The J segment lost 8 bases and the V segment lost 4 bases, leaving 17 bases of the junction unmatched. The CDR3 length is 18 residues. The CDR3: CASSPGKGQGTFFEKLFF. As DNA, the CDR3 is TGTGCCAGCAGCCCAGGAAAGGGACAGGGGACATTTTTCGAAAAACTGTTTTTT.